Below, 27 T cell receptor beta chains from the same sample are listed, as sequenced in a study of tumor and adjacent non-tumor tissue in lung cancer. A modified ARM-PCR protocol with three rounds of nested PCR amplified TCRbeta. Each CDR3 protein gets one entry after TCRdb re-called the multiplex PCR reads with MiXCR. The sample lists approximately 120,000 distinct CDR3 sequences, about 61% occurring once. No cell sorting was done before RNA was extracted from the tissue. The normal lung tissue was taken more than 3 cm from the tumor edge. The sample taken for sequencing was distant non-tumor lung tissue. These receptors all come from a man between 60 and 75 years old with non-small cell lung cancer.

A note on this clonotype: The CDR3 does not end in the conserved phenylalanine or tryptophan, so this is likely a read error. The chain's CDR3 is CASSQTSANEQYL. The CDR3 DNA reads TGTGCCAGCAGCCAAACTAGTGCCAACGAGCAGTACCTC. This rearrangement joins TRBV6-2 or TRBV6-3 to TRBJ2-7; a possible D gene is TRBD2 (5 bases). The germline V gene has CDR1 MNHEY and CDR2 SVGEGT. The length of the CDR3 is 13 residues. The V gene lost 6 bases and the J gene lost 5 bases, with 14 bases spanning the gap.

Of note for this clonotype: A much larger clone lies a single base off, so this may be a read error. V usage is TRBV20-1 and J usage is TRBJ1-1; D remains ambiguous. The CDR3 is 11 amino acids. CDR1 DFQATT and CDR2 SNEGSKA come from the germline V gene (reference sequence). In nucleotides, the CDR3 is TGCAGTTCTAGAGGTTCGGCTGAAGCTTTCTTT. Translating gives CSSRGSAEAFF.

The rearrangement joins TRBV29-1 to TRBJ2-7; D is perhaps TRBD1 (7 bases). From germline, CDR1 is SQVTM and CDR2 ANQGSEA. Trimming shortened V by 8 bases and J by 7 bases, and 24 bases separated the two germline ends. The CDR3 extends over 14 amino acids. In DNA, the CDR3 is TGCAGCTTCTATAGCAGGGGGGCCGTTCGGGAGCAGTACTTC. Its protein product is CSFYSRGAVREQYF.

Of note for this clonotype: At one end the junction does not follow the germline gene, possibly because of a read error. Written as DNA, the CDR3 is TGTACCAGCAACTTAGGCGGGGACACAGATACGCAGTATTTT. Encoded protein: CTSNLGGDTDTQYF. This chain links TRBV11-3 with TRBJ2-3; a weak D match, TRBD2 (6 bases). This CDR3 region has 14 residues. Germline assignment: CDR1 SGHNT and CDR2 YENEEA.

To note about this clonotype: This clone may be a read error of a much larger clone one base away. The CDR3 does not end in the conserved phenylalanine or tryptophan, so this is likely a read error. This rearrangement joins TRBV7-9 to TRBJ2-1; D not resolved. CDR3 size: 11 residues. V was shortened by 5 bases and J by 5 bases, with 4 bases between the two germline ends. Looked up from germline, CDR1 is SEHNR and CDR2 is FQNEAQ (reference sequence). This chain's CDR3 is CASSRDNEQFL. The DNA for the CDR3 is TGTGCCAGCAGCAGAGACAATGAGCAGTTCCTC.

In its sample, this clonotype was seen many times. The junction departs from germline at one end; a sequencing error may be responsible. The rearrangement uses TRBV6-1 and TRBJ2-1, with D hard to call. The CDR3 consists of 13 residues. Per the germline V gene, CDR1 is MNHNS and CDR2 is SASEGT. This chain's CDR3 is CASTGPFYDEQFF. The CDR3 DNA reads TGTGCCAGCACCGGACCTTTCTACGATGAGCAGTTCTTC.

This clonotype was seen repeatedly, ten times or more. This sequence joins TRBV30 and TRBJ2-5; weak D call: TRBD1 (5 bases). Germline V CDR1 and CDR2: GTSNPN, SVGIG (reference sequence). The CDR3 is made up of 13 amino acids. The V gene lost 4 bases and the J gene lost 5 bases, with 14 bases spanning the gap. The CDR3 reads CAWTKQGLETQYF. The CDR3 nucleotides read TGTGCCTGGACTAAGCAGGGCTTGGAGACCCAGTACTTC.

Points on this clonotype: An end of the junction differs from the germline gene, which may be a read error. The chain joins TRBV28 to TRBJ1-1; 8 bases are shared with TRBD1. The CDR3 totals 13 residues. Per germline, CDR1 MDHEN and CDR2 SYDVKM. The CDR3 spells CASRGQDDTEAFF. The CDR3, as DNA: TGTGCCAGTAGGGGACAGGACGACACTGAAGCCTTCTTT.

This clonotype has just one count. A single base separates this from a much larger clone, so it may be a read error. The V call is TRBV7-9, the J call TRBJ1-1; D possibly corresponds to TRBD1 (5 bases). Looked up from germline, CDR1 is SEHNR and CDR2 is FQNEAQ (reference sequence). V lost 4 bases, J lost 3 bases, and 15 bases lay in between. CDR3 length: 15 amino acids. CDR3: CASSSSNKGHTEAFF. CDR3 DNA sequence: TGTGCCAGCAGCTCGTCTAACAAGGGACACACTGAAGCTTTCTTT. Drawing the rest from reference TRBV7-9 and TRBJ1-1, the complete variable domain is DTGVSQNPRHKITKRGQNVTFRCDPISEHNRLYWYRQTLGQGPEFLTYFQNEAQLEKSRLLSDRFSAERPKGSFSTLEIQRTEQGDSAMYLCASSSSNKGHTEAFFGQGTRLTVV.

A word on this clonotype: Germline is not matched at one junction end, which may reflect a read error. V and J are TRBV11-3 and TRBJ2-3; no firm D call. This CDR3 has 14 amino acids. Germline V gene sequence: CDR1 SGHNT, CDR2 YENEEA. DNA for the CDR3: TGTGGCAGCAGCTCGAGTGGTGGCACAGATACGCAGTATTTT. This encodes CGSSSSGGTDTQYF.

To note about this clonotype: A much larger clone differs from this one at a single base, so this may be a read error. The V gene is TRBV5-6, the J gene TRBJ1-3; D perhaps matches TRBD1 (6 bases). Germline-derived CDR1 and CDR2 are SGHDT and YYEEEE. Trimming shortened V by 7 bases and J by 0 bases, and 8 bases separated the two germline ends. The CDR3 has 13 amino acids. CDR3 coding DNA: TGTGCCAGCTCGACAGGCTCTGGAAACACCATATATTTT. Protein: CASSTGSGNTIYF.

On this clonotype: This may be a read error: a much more frequent sequence differs by one nucleotide. The gene calls are TRBV5-4 and TRBJ2-2, with 9 positions matching TRBD2. CDR1 and CDR2 (germline): SGHNT, YYREEE (reference sequence). The CDR3 contains 16 residues. The chain's CDR3 is CASSLGLADYTVELFF. The CDR3 DNA is TGTGCCAGCAGCTTGGGACTAGCGGACTACACCGTGGAGCTGTTTTTT.

Many counts were recorded for this clonotype. The chain has TRBV6-1 and TRBJ1-5; a weak D match, TRBD1 (6 bases). This CDR3 is 14 amino acids long. V was cut by 6 bases and J by 7 bases, with 16 bases left in between. Germline values: CDR1 MNHNS, CDR2 SASEGT. The CDR3 protein is CASSANRVGQPQHF. CDR3 nucleotides: TGTGCCAGCAGCGCTAACAGGGTTGGCCAGCCCCAGCATTTT.

A word on this clonotype: At one end the junction does not follow the germline gene, possibly because of a read error. The chain carries TRBV20-1 and TRBJ1-1; 7 positions agree with TRBD1. The CDR3 totals 14 residues. CDR1 is DFQATT and CDR2 is SNEGSKA in the germline V gene (reference sequence). The CDR3 DNA reads TGCAGTGCATTACAGGGGATGGTGGGCACTGAGGCTTTCTTT. Translation: CSALQGMVGTEAFF.

Note on this clonotype: It is likely a read error, because the conserved phenylalanine at the end of the CDR3 is missing. This chain uses TRBV11-2 with TRBJ2-5, with 10 bases lining up with TRBD2. Trimming at V came to 5 bases and at J to 5 bases, leaving 11 bases not matched to a gene. This CDR3 comprises 16 residues. Looked up from germline, CDR1 is SGHAT and CDR2 is FQNNGV. This chain's CDR3 is CASSPCTSGVGETQYY. The CDR3 DNA reads TGTGCCAGCAGCCCATGTACTAGCGGGGTGGGGGAGACCCAGTACTAC.

With regard to this clonotype: The conserved final phenylalanine or tryptophan is absent from the CDR3, which likely points to a read error. V is TRBV5-1 and J is TRBJ2-2; 7 bases are shared with TRBD1. The CDR3 spans 13 residues. With V trimmed by 5 bases and J by 5 bases, 3 bases remained unmatched. The germline V gene has CDR1 SGHRS and CDR2 YFSETQ. The CDR3 here is CASSSQGTGELFL. CDR3 sequence (DNA): TGCGCCAGCAGTTCACAGGGGACCGGGGAGCTGTTTTTA.

This clonotype occurred many times. This chain links TRBV13 with TRBJ2-1; a possible D gene is TRBD1 (5 bases). CDR3 length equals 16 residues. V was cut by 5 bases and J by 0 bases, with 14 bases left in between. Germline CDR1 and CDR2: PRHDT and FYEKMQ (reference sequence). The CDR3 sequence: CASSQVGVSSYNEQFF. In DNA form, the CDR3 reads TGTGCCAGCAGCCAAGTAGGGGTGAGCTCCTACAATGAGCAGTTCTTC.

As to this clonotype: A read error is possible here, since a much larger clone lies one base away. This rearrangement joins TRBV20-1 to TRBJ2-1, with TRBD2 identical over 8 bases. Germline-derived CDR1 and CDR2 are DFQATT and SNEGSKA (reference sequence). This CDR3 spans 15 amino acids. The CDR3 loop reads CSARRAGEVYNELFF. As DNA, the CDR3 is TGCAGTGCTAGACGAGCGGGAGAGGTATACAATGAGCTGTTCTTC.

A word on this clonotype: A read error may account for a junction end that differs from germline. This chain connects TRBV11-2 to TRBJ2-7, with 7 bases identical to TRBD2. The length of the CDR3 is 13 residues. Germline assignment: CDR1 SGHAT and CDR2 FQNNGV. CDR3 DNA: TGTGCCAGCAGCCGCGGGGGAGGCTACAAGCAGTACTTC. Encoded protein: CASSRGGGYKQYF.

About this clonotype itself: Sequence at one end of the junction differs from germline and may be a read error. The rearrangement joins TRBV12-3 or TRBV12-4 to TRBJ1-1, with D possibly TRBD1 on 5 matching bases. CDR3 length: 15 residues. CDR3 sequence reads: CASSPIEQVSHEAVF. CDR3 coding DNA: TGTGCCAGCAGTCCAATAGAACAGGTCAGTCATGAAGCTGTCTTT.

In this sample, this clonotype turned up many times. The chain carries TRBV28 and TRBJ2-7; possibly TRBD2 for D (7 bases). The germline V and J ends were trimmed by 4 bases and 0 bases, with 25 bases remaining between them. Germline assignment: CDR1 MDHEN and CDR2 SYDVKM. The CDR3 length is 19 residues. In DNA, the CDR3 is TGTGCCAGCAGTTCGCCCAGGGACACGTCTAGCGGCTACTCCTACGAGCAGTACTTC. Translation: CASSSPRDTSSGYSYEQYF.

This clonotype has at least ten counts. The chain joins TRBV20-1 to TRBJ1-2; D unresolved. Germline V gene sequence: CDR1 DFQATT, CDR2 SNEGSKA (reference sequence). CDR3 size: 11 residues. In DNA, the CDR3 is TGCAGCCCGTCCCGTGACTATGGCTACACCTTC. Protein sequence: CSPSRDYGYTF.

As for this clonotype: A much more abundant neighbour one base away suggests this may be a read error. The chain is built from TRBV6-5 and TRBJ2-2, with D perhaps matching TRBD1 or TRBD2 (5 bases each). CDR1 MNHEY and CDR2 SVGAGI come from the germline V gene. The CDR3 loop spans 13 amino acids. CDR3 residues: CASRLPGTGELLF. The CDR3 DNA sequence: TGTGCCAGCAGACTCCCTGGGACCGGGGAGCTGCTTTTT.

Comment on this clonotype: A much bigger clone sits one base away, suggesting this may be a read error. This chain connects TRBV6-6 to TRBJ2-1, with TRBD2 identical over 13 bases. The germline gives CDR1 MNHNY, CDR2 SVGAGI (reference sequence). The CDR3 totals 15 residues. The CDR3 DNA is TGTGCCAGCAGTTACTCACTAGCGGGAGGGAATGGGCAGTTCTTC. Amino acid sequence: CASSYSLAGGNGQFF.

The V gene is TRBV5-4, the J gene TRBJ1-2, with D perhaps TRBD1 (5 bases). The germline V gene has CDR1 SGHNT and CDR2 YYREEE (reference sequence). The CDR3 is made up of 16 amino acids. V gave up 1 base and J gave up 4 bases, with 17 bases separating them. The CDR3 spells CASSLYTRDPIYGYTF. The CDR3 DNA follows: TGTGCCAGCAGCTTGTACACCCGGGACCCGATCTATGGCTACACCTTC.

In the case of this clonotype: This likely comes from a read error, as the CDR3 has no conserved phenylalanine or tryptophan at its end. This chain joins TRBV29-1 and TRBJ2-1, with 14 bases matching TRBD2. The CDR3 consists of 19 residues. Per the germline V gene, CDR1 is SQVTM and CDR2 is ANQGSEA. Unmatched junction bases numbered 16, after V lost 4 bases and J lost 5 bases. CDR3 DNA: TGCAGCGTTGTCGTGGCCGGGACTAGCGGGAGTATGGTCCACAATGAGCAGTTCCTA. It specifies CSVVVAGTSGSMVHNEQFL.

CDR3 coding DNA: TGTGCCAGCAGCTCAAACGACCTCGGGTACACAGATACGCAGTATTTT. This translates into CASSSNDLGYTDTQYF. V and J are TRBV7-3 and TRBJ2-3; D unresolved. Germline CDR1 is SGHTA and CDR2 is FQGTGA. The CDR3 spans 16 residues. Trimming took off 4 bases at V and 2 bases at J, with 16 bases between the two ends. Drawing the rest from reference TRBV7-3 and TRBJ2-3, the complete variable domain is GAGVSQTPSNKVTEKGKYVELRCDPISGHTALYWYRQSLGQGPEFLIYFQGTGAADDSGLPNDRFFAVRPEGSVSTLKIQRTERGDSAVYLCASSSNDLGYTDTQYFGPGTRLTVL.